These T cell receptor beta chains were read from a single sample in a study of T cell responses to AZD1222 COVID-19 vaccine. Using immunoSEQ multiplex PCR, the repertoire was profiled, and TCRdb retains in-frame clones only, with some absent. The sample consists of 75,000 to 100,000 clones, almost 90% of them appearing once. Sequences were derived from peripheral blood, sampled on day 0 of AZD1222 vaccination. Source of these receptors: an adult in good health. CDR3s include the opening cysteine and the closing phenylalanine or tryptophan. D genes are given only for firm matches.

cdr3_nt cdr3_aa v_call d_call j_call
TGTGCCAGCAGCTCCATCGGGGGGGATAGCACAGATACGCAGTATTTT CASSSIGGDSTDTQYF TRBV5-4 TRBD2 TRBJ2-3
TGTGCCACCAGCAGAGGCTTACCGGGTGAGCAGTTCTTC CATSRGLPGEQFF TRBV15 . TRBJ2-1
TGTGCCTCAAAGAAGAACACTGAAGCTTTCTTT CASKKNTEAFF TRBV19 . TRBJ1-1
TGTGCCAGTAGTACCCCGAGGAGGAGAAACACCATATATTTT CASSTPRRRNTIYF TRBV19 . TRBJ1-3
TGTGCCATCAGTGAGCTGGTTTTGCAGGTTCCAGATACGCAGTATTTT CAISELVLQVPDTQYF TRBV10-3 . TRBJ2-3
TGTGCTAGCAGCTTTTCCGGTCCCGACCCCTACAATGAGCAGTTCTTC CASSFSGPDPYNEQFF TRBV7-7 . TRBJ2-1
TGTGCCAGCAGGGACGGAAGCTCCTACGAGCAGTACTTC CASRDGSSYEQYF TRBV7-2 . TRBJ2-7
TGTGCCAGCAGCTTGACCAGGGCTGAGGGCTACACCTTC CASSLTRAEGYTF TRBV7-9 . TRBJ1-2
TGTGCCATACGCGGGCTGGTTGAAAAACTGTTTTTT CAIRGLVEKLFF TRBV19 . TRBJ1-4
TGTGCCAGCAGCAACGTGGGACTTGAAGAGACCCAGTACTTC CASSNVGLEETQYF TRBV13 . TRBJ2-5
TGCAGCGTTGCGGTGGGGGGGAGGAACCCCCAGCATTTT CSVAVGGRNPQHF TRBV29-1 . TRBJ1-5
TGTGCCAGCAGCCTCGACTACTACAATGAGCAGTTCTTC CASSLDYYNEQFF TRBV5-4 . TRBJ2-1
TGTGCCAGCAGCCCCTTAGCGGGGGGGCCTGGAGATACGCAGTATTTT CASSPLAGGPGDTQYF TRBV5-4 TRBD2 TRBJ2-3
TGCGCCAGCAGCCAAGGTAGGGGCGTAACCTACGAGCAGTACTTC CASSQGRGVTYEQYF TRBV4-3 . TRBJ2-7
TGTGCCAGCAGCGTAGGCGGTTACACCGGTGCAACTAATGAAAAACTGTTTTTT CASSVGGYTGATNEKLFF TRBV9 . TRBJ1-4
TGTGCCAGCAGCTCGGGACAGAACTACGAGCAGTACTTC CASSSGQNYEQYF TRBV7-2 TRBD1 TRBJ2-7
TGTGCCAGCAGCCAACCCCCCCGCGAGACAGGGCCGCGAGCAGATACGCAGTATTTT CASSQPPRETGPRADTQYF TRBV3-1/TRBV3-2 TRBD1 TRBJ2-3
TGTGCCAGCAGCCAGGTCGAAACGGGGAACTATGGCTACACCTTC CASSQVETGNYGYTF TRBV3-1/TRBV3-2 . TRBJ1-2
TGTGCCAGCAGCCAAGTGAGCAGCCAGCGAAACACCATATATTTT CASSQVSSQRNTIYF TRBV4-2 . TRBJ1-3
TGTGCCAGCACTCGCGGGGGGGGCCAAAACGAGCAGTACTTC CASTRGGGQNEQYF TRBV7-9 TRBD2 TRBJ2-7
TGCGCCAGCAGCCAGGGGGCGGTCACTGAAGCTTTCTTT CASSQGAVTEAFF TRBV5-1 TRBD1 TRBJ1-1
TGCAGCGTTGATTCTGAGGGCAATCAGCCCCAGCATTTT CSVDSEGNQPQHF TRBV29-1 . TRBJ1-5
TGTGCCAGCAGCCAAGGGGGGGAAAAACTGTTTTTT CASSQGGEKLFF TRBV3-1/TRBV3-2 . TRBJ1-4